This passage covers 9 T cell receptor beta chains from one sample sequenced in a study of blood T cell repertoires in COVID-19 (dated by TCRdb to about 2020). Libraries were constructed by the immunoSEQ multiplex PCR assay. The immuneACCESS repertoire file appears here via TCRdb, limited to in-frame rearrangements. These files lack a portion of the clones; in checked studies, under half of the deficit traces to unresolved V genes, and the cause of the others is not known. The sample table lists about 220,000 clones, around 84% of them with a count of one. The top ten constitute about 9.7% of the sample. The sequenced sample was peripheral blood. These receptors came from a man aged 45-65 years with active or convalescent COVID-19.

V gene TRBV19 combines with J gene TRBJ2-2, with a possible D match to TRBD2 (6 bases). The CDR3 covers 13 residues. CDR1 is LNHDA, CDR2 SQIVND, per germline (reference sequence). Trimming stripped 1 base from V and 13 bases from J, with 13 bases between. The CDR3 protein is CASSIGGDLGLFF. CDR3 sequence (DNA): TGTGCCAGTAGTATAGGGGGGGACCTCGGGCTGTTTTTT.

This chain links TRBV2 with TRBJ1-2, with 7 bases fitting TRBD1. After removal of 6 bases from V and 10 bases from J, the junction contained 5 bases not matched to a gene. CDR3 length equals 11 residues. CDR1 is SNHLY and CDR2 is FYNNEI in the germline V gene. As DNA, the CDR3 is TGTGCCAGCAGCGACAGGGCGATCTACACCTTC. Translation: CASSDRAIYTF.

There are a few counts of this clone. The chain is built from TRBV10-3 and TRBJ1-2; 9 nucleotides line up with TRBD1. This CDR3 has 14 residues. CDR1 and CDR2 (germline): ENHRY, SYGVKD. V was pared by 10 bases and J by 5 bases, with 11 bases of the junction left unmatched. The CDR3 coding sequence is TGTGCCACCCACCGGGGACAGGGCCTTTATGGCTACACCTTC. Translation gives CATHRGQGLYGYTF.

The genes are TRBV9 and TRBJ1-1; possibly TRBD1 for D (6 bases). The CDR3 has 13 residues. Germline loops: CDR1 SGDLS, CDR2 YYNGEE. With 6 bases removed from V and 1 base from J, the gap between germline ends came to 10 bases. CDR3 in DNA: TGTGCCAGCAAGGGGGAGGGGAACACTGAAGCTTTCTTT. Translating it yields CASKGEGNTEAFF. The full variable domain, in which reference TRBV9 and TRBJ1-1 provide the parts outside the CDR3, is DSGVTQTPKHLITATGQRVTLRCSPRSGDLSVYWYQQSLDQGLQFLIQYYNGEERAKGNILERFSAQQFPDLHSELNLSSLELGDSALYFCASKGEGNTEAFFGQGTRLTVV.

Only one count was recorded for this clone. This rearrangement joins TRBV7-2 to TRBJ2-5, with TRBD2 matching 7 bases. The CDR3 has 16 amino acids. J lost 0 bases, V lost 2 bases, and 6 bases had no gene match. Looked up from germline, CDR1 is SGHTA and CDR2 is FQGNSA. CDR3 DNA sequence: TGTGCCAGCAGCTTATTTTCTAGCGGAGACCAAGAGACCCAGTACTTC. This gives the protein CASSLFSSGDQETQYF. Looking up the rest from reference TRBV7-2 and TRBJ2-5 gives the full variable domain: GAGVSQSPSNKVTEKGKDVELRCDPISGHTALYWYRQSLGQGLEFLIYFQGNSAPDKSGLPSDRFSAERTGGSVSTLTIQRTQQEDSAVYLCASSLFSSGDQETQYFGPGTRLLVL.

The chain combines TRBV29-1 with TRBJ2-1, with 7 nucleotides matching TRBD2. This CDR3 comprises 14 residues. The J segment lost 9 bases and the V segment lost 0 bases, leaving 8 bases of the junction unmatched. Per germline, CDR1 SQVTM and CDR2 ANQGSEA. CDR3 loop: CSVEDQAGRGEQFF. The CDR3 nucleotides are TGCAGCGTTGAAGATCAAGCAGGGAGGGGTGAGCAGTTCTTC.

The rearrangement joins TRBV6-5 to TRBJ2-5; 9 nucleotides align to TRBD1. CDR1 is MNHEY, CDR2 SVGAGI, per germline. The CDR3 runs to 13 residues. CDR3 nucleotide sequence: TGTGGACTTCGGGAGGACAGGGGAGAGACCCAGTACTTC. This sequence encodes CGLREDRGETQYF.

This clone was counted a few times. The chain combines TRBV6-6 with TRBJ1-2; TRBD1 aligns across 10 bases. V trimming: 5 bases; J trimming: 3 bases; junction bases outside the gene matches: 9. The CDR3 covers 16 residues. Germline V gene data show CDR1 as MNHNY and CDR2 as SVGAGI (reference sequence). Here the CDR3 reads CASSNPTGGADYGYTF. CDR3 DNA: TGTGCCAGCAGTAACCCGACAGGGGGCGCGGACTATGGCTACACCTTC.

The chain links TRBV7-8 to TRBJ2-2, with a tentative D call TRBD1 (6 bases). V lost 1 base and J lost 3, with 15 bases in between. The CDR3 extends over 17 amino acids. Per the germline V gene, CDR1 is SGHVS and CDR2 is FQNEAQ. The CDR3 protein is CASSLVSVGAYTGELFF. In DNA form, the CDR3 reads TGTGCCAGCAGCTTAGTTTCGGTGGGGGCCTACACCGGGGAGCTGTTTTTT.